Shown below are 19 T cell receptor beta chains from a single sample sequenced in a study of blood T cell repertoires in COVID-19. Method: immunoSEQ multiplex PCR; TCRdb's copy keeps in-frame clones and lacks some. The repertoire consists of some 330,000 clones, with more than 75% occurring once and the leading ten covering roughly 4.5%. Material: PBMCs or T cells enriched from blood (not recorded which). Every receptor here comes from a man aged 30 to 39 who had recovered from COVID-19.

This chain joins TRBV6-5 and TRBJ1-2; 7 positions agree with TRBD1. This CDR3 comprises 14 residues. Looked up from germline, CDR1 is MNHEY and CDR2 is SVGAGI. With 2 bases clipped from V and 5 bases from J, the junction kept 5 bases outside the gene matches. CDR3 DNA: TGTGCCAGCAGTTACGACAGGGTTCGGTATGGCTACACCTTC. Protein sequence: CASSYDRVRYGYTF.

V gene TRBV27 combines with J gene TRBJ2-1, with TRBD2 identical over 13 bases. CDR1 and CDR2 from the germline V gene are MNHEY and SMNVEV (reference sequence). Trimming took 5 bases from V and 7 from J; bases not matched to a gene: 14. The CDR3 has 18 residues. CDR3 sequence reads: CASSPSGLAGATWNEQFF. The CDR3 bases are TGTGCCAGCAGTCCTTCAGGACTAGCGGGAGCGACGTGGAATGAGCAGTTCTTC.

The genes are TRBV5-1 and TRBJ1-2; TRBD1 aligns across 7 bases. Germline V gives CDR1 SGHRS, CDR2 YFSETQ. The CDR3 length is 12 residues. J gave up 8 bases and V 0 bases, and 1 base lay outside the gene matches. The CDR3: CASSLVGGGYTF. The CDR3 DNA reads as TGCGCCAGCAGCTTGGTAGGGGGCGGCTACACCTTC.

The chain is built from TRBV5-4 and TRBJ2-1; TRBD2 aligns across 7 bases. The CDR3 length is 16 residues. CDR1 SGHNT and CDR2 YYREEE come from the germline V gene (reference sequence). With 4 bases clipped from V and 7 bases from J, the junction kept 14 bases outside the gene matches. The CDR3 DNA is TGTGCCAGCAGCACGAGGGCGGCGGGAGCGGCTAATGAGCAGTTCTTC. This codes for CASSTRAAGAANEQFF. Complete variable domain (other parts from reference TRBV5-4 and TRBJ2-1): ETGVTQSPTHLIKTRGQQVTLRCSSQSGHNTVSWYQQALGQGPQFIFQYYREEENGRGNFPPRFSGLQFPNYSSELNVNALELDDSALYLCASSTRAAGAANEQFFGPGTRLTVL.

The V call is TRBV5-6, the J call TRBJ1-5; no definite D call. Trimming pared 1 base from V and 3 bases from J, leaving 14 bases between. CDR1 SGHDT and CDR2 YYEEEE come from the germline V gene. The CDR3 loop spans 16 amino acids. The DNA of the CDR3 is TGTGCCAGCAGCTTGAACGGAGTGAAAATCAATCAGCCCCAGCATTTT. Encoded protein: CASSLNGVKINQPQHF.

This clone was counted a single time. The chain is built from TRBV5-1 and TRBJ2-5, with 7 bases matching TRBD2. Germline CDR1 reads SGHRS; CDR2 reads YFSETQ. J lost 4 bases, V lost 5 bases, and 8 bases had no gene match. The CDR3 is 14 amino acids. For the CDR3, the DNA is TGCGCCAGCAGTCCGAGACTAGCCCCAGAGACCCAGTACTTC. It codes for CASSPRLAPETQYF.

The gene calls are TRBV2 and TRBJ1-2; 10 nucleotides agree with TRBD1. V dropped 5 bases and J dropped 6; count of bases not matched to a gene: 15. Germline CDR1 reads SNHLY; CDR2 reads FYNNEI. This CDR3 comprises 17 residues. CDR3 in DNA: TGTGCCAGCAGTCCTAACCCCTACGGGACAGGGGTAAATGGCTACACCTTC. Encoded protein: CASSPNPYGTGVNGYTF.

The chain has TRBV4-1 and TRBJ2-2; 8 nucleotides match TRBD1. The CDR3 is 14 amino acids. Unmatched junction bases numbered 4, after V lost 3 bases and J lost 7 bases. Per the germline V gene, CDR1 is MGHRA and CDR2 is YSYEKL. The CDR3 DNA reads as TGCGCCAGCAGCCAGGACAGGGTATACGGGGAGCTGTTTTTT. Translating gives CASSQDRVYGELFF.

V usage is TRBV6-5 and J usage is TRBJ1-5, with D perhaps matching TRBD1 (6 bases). CDR1 and CDR2 (germline): MNHEY, SVGAGI. V dropped 6 bases and J dropped 3 bases, with 15 bases sitting between them. The length of the CDR3 is 15 residues. CDR3 bases: TGTGCCAGCAGCTCCTCGGACAGCTTCAATCAGCCCCAGCATTTT. Its translation: CASSSSDSFNQPQHF.

This clone has more than one count but fewer than ten. This rearrangement joins TRBV19 to TRBJ2-7; the D is unclear. The germline V gene has CDR1 LNHDA and CDR2 SQIVND (reference sequence). Trimming cost V 1 base and J 3 bases, with 13 bases left between them. CDR3 length equals 15 residues. CDR3 loop: CASSIAVGRDYEQYF. The CDR3 bases are TGTGCCAGTAGTATAGCAGTGGGCAGAGACTACGAGCAGTACTTC.

The chain joins TRBV5-1 to TRBJ2-1; D remains ambiguous. CDR3 length: 11 amino acids. Trimming cost V 1 base and J 10 bases, with 6 bases left between them. CDR1 SGHRS and CDR2 YFSETQ come from the germline V gene. CDR3 sequence reads: CASSLTTEQFF. Written as DNA, the CDR3 is TGCGCCAGCAGCTTGACAACGGAGCAGTTCTTC.

The V call is TRBV27, the J call TRBJ2-7; D possibly corresponds to TRBD1 (6 bases). Germline lookup yields CDR1 MNHEY and CDR2 SMNVEV (reference sequence). The CDR3 sequence is 15 residues long. V dropped 5 bases and J dropped 2 bases, with 16 bases sitting between them. The CDR3 nucleotides read TGTGCCAGCAGTCTACAGGGTTATCGGGCCTACGAGCAGTACTTC. It is translated as CASSLQGYRAYEQYF.

The rearrangement joins TRBV11-2 to TRBJ2-1; tentative D call: TRBD2 (5 bases). The CDR3 is 16 residues long. Germline CDR1 reads SGHAT; CDR2 reads FQNNGV. The V gene lost 4 bases and the J gene lost 1 base, with 14 bases spanning the gap. The DNA for the CDR3 is TGTGCCAGCAGCTCCCTCGAGAGGGAATCCTACAATGAGCAGTTCTTC. Its translation is CASSSLERESYNEQFF. Full variable domain (remainder filled in from reference TRBV11-2 and TRBJ2-1): EAGVAQSPRYKIIEKRQSVAFWCNPISGHATLYWYQQILGQGPKLLIQFQNNGVVDDSQLPKDRFSAERLKGVDSTLKIQPAKLEDSAVYLCASSSLERESYNEQFFGPGTRLTVL.

DNA for the CDR3: TGTGCCAGCAGGCCGACAGGGGGGTCACCCCTCCACTTT. Translated, it gives CASRPTGGSPLHF. The V call is TRBV7-2, the J call TRBJ1-6; TRBD1 matches at 9 bases. The CDR3 extends over 13 amino acids. Germline V gives CDR1 SGHTA, CDR2 FQGNSA. The junction had 4 bases not matched to a gene; V was cut back by 6 bases and J by 10 bases.

The genes are TRBV28 and TRBJ1-5, with a weak D call TRBD1 (5 bases). CDR3 size: 15 residues. Germline V lookup: CDR1 MDHEN, CDR2 SYDVKM. V lost 6 bases to trimming and J lost 1 base, with 13 bases between them. The DNA for the CDR3 is TGTGCCAGCAGGTCACCCTCAGGGAGCAATCAGCCCCAGCATTTT. Translation: CASRSPSGSNQPQHF.

The chain is built from TRBV7-9 and TRBJ1-2; 11 bases agree with TRBD1. Losses at the gene ends were 6 bases for V and 4 bases for J; bases not matched to a gene: 4. Germline V CDR1 and CDR2: SEHNR, FQNEAQ (reference sequence). This CDR3 is built from 14 residues. The CDR3 loop is CASRGQGGFYGYTF. Written as DNA, the CDR3 is TGTGCCAGCAGGGGACAGGGGGGATTCTATGGCTACACCTTC.

The chain links TRBV5-1 to TRBJ1-4; the match to TRBD1 covers 7 bases. The CDR3 length is 14 residues. V dropped 4 bases and J dropped 8; count of bases not matched to a gene: 8. Per the germline V gene, CDR1 is SGHRS and CDR2 is YFSETQ. As DNA, the CDR3 is TGCGCCAGCAGCCTCGGGGACAGTCGCGAAAAACTGTTTTTT. Amino acid sequence: CASSLGDSREKLFF. The full variable domain, completed using reference TRBV5-1 and TRBJ1-4, is KAGVTQTPRYLIKTRGQQVTLSCSPISGHRSVSWYQQTPGQGLQFLFEYFSETQRNKGNFPGRFSGRQFSNSRSEMNVSTLELGDSALYLCASSLGDSREKLFFGSGTQLSVL.

The chain has TRBV24-1 and TRBJ2-6; 12 positions match TRBD2. This CDR3 contains 19 residues. Germline V gene sequence: CDR1 KGHDR, CDR2 SFDVKD. V gave up 4 bases and J gave up 1 base; unmatched junction bases: 7. The CDR3 here is CATSDHPGLAGSGANVLTF. In DNA, the CDR3 is TGTGCCACCAGTGACCACCCCGGACTAGCGGGATCTGGGGCCAACGTCCTGACTTTC.

The chain carries TRBV10-3 and TRBJ2-7, with 9 bases matching TRBD2. Germline V gene data show CDR1 as ENHRY and CDR2 as SYGVKD. CDR3 size: 16 residues. V was pared by 5 bases and J by 5 bases, with 13 bases of the junction left unmatched. The CDR3 loop is CAISTSAASGVHEQYF. The CDR3 DNA follows: TGTGCCATCAGTACTTCCGCCGCTAGCGGGGTCCACGAGCAGTACTTC.